This TCR beta chain stems from a study of blood T cell repertoires in COVID-19. At the level of the study: COVID-19 samples collected from the United States, Italy and Spain covered acute and convalescent phases.

TCRdb's table, derived via immunoSEQ multiplex PCR, lists solely in-frame clones and lacks some. Of some 170,000 clones in the sample, roughly 88% were seen once. V was pared by 2 bases and J by 1 base, with 14 bases between. The CDR3 spans 15 residues. CDR1 GTSNPN and CDR2 SVGIG come from the germline V gene (reference sequence). Participants spanned ages about 18 to 90 years and resided in 20 to 30 US areas. Material: PBMCs or T cells enriched from blood (not recorded which). The chain uses TRBV30 and TRBJ1-1; no firm D call. The receptor was isolated from a man aged 50-60 years who had recovered from COVID-19. The chain's CDR3 is CAWSYPRNKNTEAFF. CDR3 nucleotide sequence: TGTGCCTGGAGTTACCCCAGGAACAAGAACACTGAAGCTTTCTTT.